Included here is one TCR beta chain sequence, with context. The data were obtained in a study of blood T cell repertoires in COVID-19. As for the study in general: Sites across the United States, Italy and Spain contributed samples from acute and convalescent COVID-19. T cells, B-cell-depleted T cells, or PBMCs provided the cDNA or gDNA that served as material.

The CDR3 sequence is 16 residues long. Germline CDR1 and CDR2: LGHNT and FRNRAP. Trimming removed 5 bases from V and 0 bases from J; junction bases left unmatched: 7. Authors' analysis steps: Amplification with reference gene primers provided the estimates of nucleated cell counts. Assay used: immunoSEQ multiplex PCR; TCRdb lists only in-frame clones, some missing. The DNA gave D and trimming, while V, J and clone size come from that table. The repertoire holds about 220,000 clones, approximately 92% seen once, with approximately 3.5% in the top ten. The chain carries TRBV12-5 and TRBJ1-5; 7 nucleotides line up with TRBD1. Sequenced: PBMCs or T cells enriched from blood (not recorded which). This sequence originates from a woman in her late teens or twenties in a cohort exposed to, infected with or recovered from COVID-19 (not recorded which). The CDR3 spells CASGQGTAVSNQPQHF. In DNA form, the CDR3 reads TGTGCTAGTGGTCAAGGGACAGCCGTTAGCAATCAGCCCCAGCATTTT.